This entry lists 24 T cell receptor beta chains sequenced from one sample in a study of T cell repertoires in cytomegalovirus infection. TCRdb recomputed calls from the reads with MiXCR, one row per CDR3 protein. The sample lists 490,000 or so distinct CDR3 sequences; about 10% were seen once. Material: PBMCs. These receptors came from a human donor in good health (CMV status not recorded). Some clones in this sample may be carry-over from other donors' samples.

In regard to this clonotype: This may stem from a read error, because a much larger clone lies one nucleotide away. The chain links TRBV10-3 to TRBJ2-7, with D possibly matching TRBD2 (5 bases). Germline lookup yields CDR1 ENHRY and CDR2 SYGVKD. This CDR3 is 14 amino acids long. CDR3: CAISSDSTFYEQNF. The CDR3 region has the DNA TGTGCCATCAGTTCGGACTCGACGTTCTACGAGCAGAACTTC.

Ten or more counts support this clonotype. The chain is built from TRBV7-9 and TRBJ1-2; 7 bases align to TRBD1. The germline V gene encodes CDR1 SEHNR and CDR2 FQNEAQ (reference sequence). CDR3 length: 14 residues. V trimming: 0 bases; J trimming: 6 bases; junction bases outside the gene matches: 4. CDR3 loop: CASSLASQGDGYTF. CDR3 nucleotides: TGTGCCAGCAGCTTAGCGAGCCAGGGGGATGGCTACACCTTC.

This clonotype showed up many times. The chain links TRBV24-1 to TRBJ2-1; 9 nucleotides align to TRBD2. Germline trimming cut 3 bases from V and 1 base from J; bases unmatched to any gene: 3. The CDR3 runs to 16 residues. CDR1 and CDR2 from the germline V gene are KGHDR and SFDVKD. CDR3: CATSDTLAGSYNEQFF. In DNA, the CDR3 is TGTGCCACCAGTGATACCCTAGCGGGATCCTACAATGAGCAGTTCTTC.

This clonotype was seen at least ten times. The rearrangement links TRBV7-9 to TRBJ2-3, with TRBD2 matching 10 bases. J gave up 0 bases and V 5 bases, and 2 bases lay outside the gene matches. Germline CDR1 is SEHNR and CDR2 is FQNEAQ (reference sequence). This CDR3 is built from 15 residues. CDR3 sequence reads: CASSMTSGSTDTQYF. CDR3 DNA sequence: TGTGCCAGCAGCATGACTAGCGGGAGCACAGATACGCAGTATTTT.

The chain carries TRBV28 and TRBJ2-5; D unresolved. The CDR3 is made up of 16 amino acids. V lost 3 bases to trimming and J lost 1 base, with 15 bases between them. Germline values: CDR1 MDHEN, CDR2 SYDVKM. CDR3 in DNA: TGTGCCAGCAGTTTGTCTCAAGGGCAACCCCAAGAGACCCAGTACTTC. Translating gives CASSLSQGQPQETQYF.

There are many counts of this clonotype. The chain links TRBV19 to TRBJ1-1; D possibly corresponds to TRBD1 (5 bases). V was cut by 9 bases and J by 6 bases, with 20 bases left in between. The CDR3 sequence is 14 residues long. Germline V CDR1 and CDR2: LNHDA, SQIVND (reference sequence). For the CDR3, the DNA is TGTGCCAGCGCCAGTAGGGACTATGCGTCTGAAGCTTTCTTT. Residues: CASASRDYASEAFF.

This clonotype was found many times. V usage is TRBV5-6 and J usage is TRBJ2-4; a possible D gene is TRBD2 (5 bases). V lost 3 bases and J 3 bases, leaving 13 bases between the germline ends. From germline, CDR1 is SGHDT and CDR2 YYEEEE. This CDR3 has 15 amino acids. CDR3 bases: TGTGCCAGCAGCTGGGTAGCTCGGGGCAAAAACATTCAGTACTTC. Protein sequence: CASSWVARGKNIQYF.

This clonotype was recorded many times. The chain couples TRBV20-1 to TRBJ1-1; D is undetermined. This CDR3 is 14 amino acids long. Trimming stripped 3 bases from V and 1 base from J, with 12 bases between. Per germline, CDR1 DFQATT and CDR2 SNEGSKA (reference sequence). The CDR3 nucleotides read TGCAGTGCTAGCCGATCCATCAGGAACACTGAAGCTTTCTTT. Translated, it gives CSASRSIRNTEAFF.

The chain carries TRBV11-3 and TRBJ2-3; D remains unclear. Germline values: CDR1 SGHNT, CDR2 YENEEA. The CDR3 has 14 amino acids. Trimming removed 1 base at V and 2 bases at J, with 7 bases between. The DNA for the CDR3 is TGTGCCAGCAGCTTAGGCGACCCCACAGATACGCAGTATTTT. Its protein is CASSLGDPTDTQYF.

The chain joins TRBV7-2 to TRBJ2-3; no reliable D call. This CDR3 is 14 amino acids long. Germline loops: CDR1 SGHTA, CDR2 FQGNSA. Trimming pared 4 bases from V and 2 bases from J, leaving 10 bases between. DNA for the CDR3: TGTGCCAGCAGCTCCCGCATACCCACAGATACGCAGTATTTT. This gives the protein CASSSRIPTDTQYF.

This clonotype has a count of ten or more. V and J are TRBV2 and TRBJ2-3, with D possibly being TRBD2 (6 bases). V lost 0 bases to trimming and J lost 2 bases, with 15 bases between them. Germline values: CDR1 SNHLY, CDR2 FYNNEI. The CDR3 is made up of 17 amino acids. The CDR3 region has the DNA TGTGCCAGCAGTGAAGCGCTTGGGCTAGCGAACACAGATACGCAGTATTTT. It specifies CASSEALGLANTDTQYF.

This clonotype was observed a handful of times. V gene TRBV4-2 combines with J gene TRBJ2-3; 9 positions agree with TRBD2. Germline CDR1 is LGHNA and CDR2 is YNFKEQ. Losses at the gene ends were 0 bases for V and 14 bases for J; bases not matched to a gene: 12. CDR3 length: 15 amino acids. The CDR3 loop reads CASSQDWVAGVLRYF. As DNA, the CDR3 is TGTGCCAGCAGCCAAGATTGGGTAGCGGGAGTATTGAGGTATTTT.

This clonotype was recorded many times. J is TRBJ1-2 and V is TRBV5-6; no reliable D call. Germline V gene data show CDR1 as SGHDT and CDR2 as YYEEEE. CDR3 length: 13 amino acids. V was cut by 1 base and J by 0 bases, with 4 bases left in between. CDR3 loop: CASSLPANYGYTF. CDR3 coding DNA: TGTGCCAGCAGCTTGCCAGCTAACTATGGCTACACCTTC.

Only a few counts were recorded for this clonotype. The chain uses TRBV2 and TRBJ1-1; 8 bases line up with TRBD1. V was clipped by 2 bases and J by 5 bases; unmatched bases: 4. This CDR3 contains 14 residues. Germline V gene sequence: CDR1 SNHLY, CDR2 FYNNEI. The CDR3 sequence is CASSERTGLTEAFF. As DNA, the CDR3 is TGTGCCAGCAGTGAAAGGACAGGGTTGACTGAAGCTTTCTTT.

In its sample, this clonotype was seen many times. This rearrangement joins TRBV6-1 to TRBJ1-2; D uncertain. The length of the CDR3 is 15 residues. CDR1 is MNHNS and CDR2 is SASEGT in the germline V gene. Trimming removed 8 bases at V and 2 bases at J, with 18 bases between. CDR3: CASVARTEENYGYTF. The CDR3 DNA sequence: TGTGCCAGCGTTGCGAGAACGGAAGAGAACTATGGCTACACCTTC.

In this sample, this clonotype turned up many times. The chain uses TRBV20-1 and TRBJ2-7, with D unresolved. The germline gives CDR1 DFQATT, CDR2 SNEGSKA (reference sequence). V lost 1 base and J 7 bases, leaving 5 bases between the germline ends. The CDR3 spans 10 residues. CDR3 DNA sequence: TGCAGTGCTAGAGGAGGAGAGCAGTACTTC. Translation gives CSARGGEQYF.

The chain links TRBV28 to TRBJ2-5; D unclear. The CDR3 sequence is 15 residues long. Per the germline V gene, CDR1 is MDHEN and CDR2 is SYDVKM. Trimming pared 6 bases from V and 2 bases from J, leaving 16 bases between. CDR3 in amino acids: CASSPQSGVQETQYF. As DNA, the CDR3 is TGTGCCAGCAGCCCCCAGTCGGGCGTACAAGAGACCCAGTACTTC.

This clonotype was recorded many times. The chain is built from TRBV19 and TRBJ2-2, with D uncertain. Trimming took off 3 bases at V and 1 base at J, with 12 bases between the two ends. CDR3 length equals 16 residues. Germline CDR1 is LNHDA and CDR2 is SQIVND (reference sequence). CDR3 nucleotides: TGTGCCAGTAGTATCGACGGCGCCCTGAACACCGGGGAGCTGTTTTTT. Translation: CASSIDGALNTGELFF.

This clonotype was recorded many times. This chain uses TRBV19 with TRBJ1-5; D not resolved. The length of the CDR3 is 16 residues. V was trimmed by 4 bases and J by 0 bases, leaving 13 bases between them. Germline CDR1 is LNHDA and CDR2 is SQIVND (reference sequence). The chain's CDR3 is CASSTRTENSNQPQHF. The CDR3 DNA reads TGTGCCAGTAGTACCCGGACGGAAAATAGCAATCAGCCCCAGCATTTT.

The genes are TRBV18 and TRBJ1-6, with 11 positions matching TRBD1. The trim removed 0 bases at V and 8 bases at J, leaving 0 bases unmatched. The germline V gene encodes CDR1 KGHSH and CDR2 LQKENI. The length of the CDR3 is 15 residues. The CDR3 sequence is CASSPPGQGDSPLHF. CDR3 nucleotide sequence: TGTGCCAGCTCACCACCGGGACAGGGGGATTCACCCCTCCACTTT.

This clonotype was observed many times. This chain connects TRBV10-3 to TRBJ2-3; D is unresolved. The germline V gene encodes CDR1 ENHRY and CDR2 SYGVKD. This CDR3 comprises 13 residues. V lost 0 bases and J lost 5, with 6 bases in between. This CDR3 is CAISESSRDTQYF. Here the CDR3 DNA reads TGTGCCATCAGTGAGTCTTCTAGAGATACGCAGTATTTT.

This clonotype was recorded at least ten times. V gene TRBV7-9 combines with J gene TRBJ1-2; 8 nucleotides align to TRBD1. The length of the CDR3 is 13 residues. The germline gives CDR1 SEHNR, CDR2 FQNEAQ (reference sequence). Trimming cost V 5 bases and J 5 bases; bases outside gene matches: 4. The CDR3 loop is CASSRGQVYGYTF. The CDR3 DNA sequence: TGTGCCAGCAGCCGGGGACAGGTGTATGGCTACACCTTC. The full variable domain, completed using reference TRBV7-9 and TRBJ1-2, is DTGVSQNPRHKITKRGQNVTFRCDPISEHNRLYWYRQTLGQGPEFLTYFQNEAQLEKSRLLSDRFSAERPKGSFSTLEIQRTEQGDSAMYLCASSRGQVYGYTFGSGTRLTVV.

This clonotype was counted a few times. The genes are TRBV12-3 or TRBV12-4 and TRBJ2-1; D unresolved. This CDR3 spans 12 amino acids. Trimming removed 7 bases at V and 6 bases at J, with 10 bases between. The CDR3 DNA is TGTGCCAGCAACAGTTTGGGCAATGAGCAGTTCTTC. Amino acid sequence: CASNSLGNEQFF.

The chain has TRBV9 and TRBJ1-1; TRBD1 matches at 9 bases. With V trimmed by 4 bases and J by 4 bases, 17 bases remained unmatched. The CDR3 covers 18 residues. Germline lookup yields CDR1 SGDLS and CDR2 YYNGEE. The CDR3 sequence: CASSSSTLTGQGSTEAFF. As DNA, the CDR3 is TGTGCCAGCAGCTCATCGACCTTAACGGGACAGGGCAGCACTGAAGCTTTCTTT. The entire variable domain, with the rest obtained from reference TRBV9 and TRBJ1-1, is as follows: DSGVTQTPKHLITATGQRVTLRCSPRSGDLSVYWYQQSLDQGLQFLIQYYNGEERAKGNILERFSAQQFPDLHSELNLSSLELGDSALYFCASSSSTLTGQGSTEAFFGQGTRLTVV.